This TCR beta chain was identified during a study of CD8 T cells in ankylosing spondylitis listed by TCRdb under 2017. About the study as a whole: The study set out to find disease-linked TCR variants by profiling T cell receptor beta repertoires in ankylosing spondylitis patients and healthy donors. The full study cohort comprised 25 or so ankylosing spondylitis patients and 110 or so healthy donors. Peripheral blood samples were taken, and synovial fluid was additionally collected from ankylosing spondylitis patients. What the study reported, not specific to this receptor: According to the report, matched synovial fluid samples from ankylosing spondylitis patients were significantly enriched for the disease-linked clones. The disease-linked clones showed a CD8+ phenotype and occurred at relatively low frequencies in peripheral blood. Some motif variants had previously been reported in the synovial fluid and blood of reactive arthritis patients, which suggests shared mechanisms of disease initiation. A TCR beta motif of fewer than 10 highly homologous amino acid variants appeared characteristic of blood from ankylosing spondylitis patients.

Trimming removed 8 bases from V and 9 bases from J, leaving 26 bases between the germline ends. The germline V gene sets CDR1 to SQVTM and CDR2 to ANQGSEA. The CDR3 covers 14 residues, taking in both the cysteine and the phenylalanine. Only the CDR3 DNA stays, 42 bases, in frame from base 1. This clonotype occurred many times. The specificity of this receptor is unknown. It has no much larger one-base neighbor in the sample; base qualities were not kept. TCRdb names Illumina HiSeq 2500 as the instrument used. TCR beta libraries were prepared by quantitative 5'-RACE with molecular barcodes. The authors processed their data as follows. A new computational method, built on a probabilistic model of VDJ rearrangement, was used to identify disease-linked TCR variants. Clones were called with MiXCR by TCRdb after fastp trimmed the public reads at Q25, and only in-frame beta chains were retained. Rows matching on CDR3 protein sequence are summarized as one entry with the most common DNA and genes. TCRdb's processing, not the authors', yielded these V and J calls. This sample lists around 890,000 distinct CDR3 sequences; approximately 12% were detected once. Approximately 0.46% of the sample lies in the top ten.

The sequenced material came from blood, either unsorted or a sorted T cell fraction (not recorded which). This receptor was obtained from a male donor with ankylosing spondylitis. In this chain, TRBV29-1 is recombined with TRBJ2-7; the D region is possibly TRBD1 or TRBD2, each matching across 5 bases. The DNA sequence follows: TGCAGCTACCGGGGCACAGGTCGTTATTCGGGGCAGTACTTC. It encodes CSYRGTGRYSGQYF.